This TCR beta chain was sequenced in a study of response to subunit inactivated influenza vaccine. General observations from the study: Authors suggested that a seasonal influenza vaccination recruits few new T cells each time.

From the RT-PCR reads, TCRdb called clonotypes with MiXCR, one entry per CDR3 protein. The repertoire holds around 580,000 distinct CDR3 sequences, approximately 12% seen once, with more than 8.5% in the top ten. This clonotype was recorded a few times. Its antigen is currently unknown. The CDR3 is made up of 15 amino acids. CDR1 SEHNR and CDR2 FQNEAQ come from the germline V gene (reference sequence). Trimming left V 3 bases short and J 0 bases short, with 11 bases between. The sequence came from a middle-aged man who received an inactivated influenza vaccine. This chain uses TRBV7-9 with TRBJ1-1; D not resolved. The sequencing here drew on PBMCs from blood, taken on the day of vaccination. The CDR3 DNA reads TGTGCCAGCAGCTTTACTCTGACAATGAACACTGAAGCTTTCTTT. It is translated as CASSFTLTMNTEAFF.